This TCR beta chain was retrieved from a study of blood T cell repertoires in COVID-19. Study summary: Samples taken during acute and convalescent COVID-19 were collected in the United States, Italy and Spain.

Germline CDR1 SGHTA, CDR2 FQGTGA. V lost 5 bases to trimming and J lost 9 bases; unmatched junction nucleotides: 3. There are 13 residues in the CDR3. This clone occurred a few times. Study processing details: Amplification of reference gene primers was used by the study to estimate nucleated cell counts. The assay was immunoSEQ multiplex PCR, and TCRdb's table has in-frame clones only and misses some. V, J and clone size reflect that table, while D and trimming were determined from the DNA. The sample comprises roughly 400,000 clones, around nine tenths of which are singletons, and 1.5% to 2% rests with the top ten. The age range of participants was 18 to 89 years, with residence in about two dozen US areas. Cohort 3 donors were reported recovered after two negative PCRs, clearance, or symptom resolution.

The source is a woman aged 30 to 39 who had recovered from COVID-19. V is TRBV7-3 and J is TRBJ1-6; 8 bases match TRBD1. Source material: PBMCs or T cells enriched from blood (not recorded which). In DNA form, the CDR3 reads TGTGCCAGCAGCAAGGACAGGGTTTCACCCCTCCACTTT. Its protein is CASSKDRVSPLHF.